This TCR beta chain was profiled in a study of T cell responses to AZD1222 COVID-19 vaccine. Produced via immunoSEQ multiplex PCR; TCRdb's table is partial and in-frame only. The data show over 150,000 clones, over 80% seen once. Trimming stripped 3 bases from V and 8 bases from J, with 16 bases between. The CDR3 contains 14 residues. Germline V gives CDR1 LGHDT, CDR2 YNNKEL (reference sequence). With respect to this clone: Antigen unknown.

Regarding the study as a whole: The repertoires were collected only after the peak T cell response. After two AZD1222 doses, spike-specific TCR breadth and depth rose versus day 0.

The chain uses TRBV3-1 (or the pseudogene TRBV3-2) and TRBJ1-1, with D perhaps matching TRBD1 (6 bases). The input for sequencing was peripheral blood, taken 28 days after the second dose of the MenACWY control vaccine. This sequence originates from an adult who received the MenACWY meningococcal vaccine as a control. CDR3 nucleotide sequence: TGTGCCAGCAGCCAGATCAGGACAGCCGGCGAAGCTTTCTTT. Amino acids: CASSQIRTAGEAFF.